Given below is one T cell receptor beta chain in context. Clones were read by immunoSEQ multiplex PCR, and TCRdb kept only the in-frame ones, dropping some. This table holds around 19,000 clones, roughly 40% found once. Germline CDR1 KGHSH, CDR2 LQKENI. The CDR3 consists of 13 residues. V dropped 0 bases and J dropped 3 bases, with 5 bases sitting between them. This specimen comes from a study of graft-versus-host responses after intestinal transplantation. Whole-study context: Anti-thymocyte globulin induction preceded approximately three years of tacrolimus and steroid maintenance in all recipients.

This clonotype originated in a human patient who was an organ donor for intestinal transplantation. This sequence joins TRBV18 and TRBJ1-1; D unresolved. The sequences come from alloreactive CD4+ T cells from a mixed lymphocyte reaction culture, collected before transplantation. Specified subset: CFSE-low proliferating T cells sorted from roughly 6-day pre-transplant mixed lymphocyte reaction (GvH or HvG direction). The CDR3 nucleotides read TGTGCCAGCTCACCACCAGGGTACACTGAAGCTTTCTTT. This codes for CASSPPGYTEAFF.